This T cell receptor (beta chain) was recovered during a study of blood T cells in healthy people across ages. The CDR3 covers 18 residues. V shed 3 bases, J shed 0 bases, and the junction held 11 bases outside the gene matches. Primed by a sample-barcoded 5' primer and a J-beta primer mix, a second PCR proceeded for 7 to 11 cycles. MiXCR was run by TCRdb on the 5' RACE reads, yielding one entry per CDR3 protein. The sample yields about 1.6 million distinct CDR3 sequences, about 35% seen once. Sequences were obtained from blood. This clonotype was sampled from a woman in her 30s in good health. This chain joins TRBV12-3 or TRBV12-4 and TRBJ2-3; 8 bases match TRBD2. Written as DNA, the CDR3 is TGTGCCAGCAGTTTGTCGCTAGCGGGCTATACTAGCACAGATACGCAGTATTTT. It yields the protein CASSLSLAGYTSTDTQYF.